This T cell receptor (beta chain) was identified in a study of cytotoxic CD8 clonotypes in ibrutinib-treated CLL. Germline CDR1 reads SGDLS; CDR2 reads YYNGEE. The V gene lost 0 bases and the J gene lost 4 bases, with 12 bases spanning the gap. The CDR3 is 15 amino acids. Points from the study as a whole: T-cell clonality at baseline went above that of age-matched healthy donors and rose and fell with circulating CD8+ T-cell counts.

Libraries were prepared by immunoSEQ multiplex PCR; TCRdb keeps only in-frame clonotypes and omits some of them. The table includes under 200,000 clones, around 80% detected once. In regard to this clone: Its specificity is unknown.

The J gene is TRBJ2-3, the V gene TRBV9; D might be TRBD1 (6 bases). This material consisted of PBMCs, taken after 24 months of ibrutinib treatment. This TCR was recovered from a human donor with chronic lymphocytic leukemia. The CDR3 sequence is CASSVGQGWADTQYF. The CDR3 DNA reads as TGTGCCAGCAGCGTAGGGCAGGGGTGGGCAGATACGCAGTATTTT.